The subject of this entry is one TCR beta chain. These data are taken from a study of blood T cell repertoires in COVID-19. Study background: Specimens from acute and convalescent COVID-19 originated in the United States, Italy and Spain. Nucleic acid was either cDNA or gDNA, and it came from T cells, B-cell-depleted T cells, or PBMCs.

Per the original data handling: Reference gene primer amplification gave estimated nucleated cell counts. Sequencing used immunoSEQ multiplex PCR; TCRdb keeps in-frame clones, though not all of them. The D gene and trimming were derived from the DNA, and the V and J assignments and clone size from that table. Here the sample spans about 140,000 clones, 87% being singletons. This TCR came from a woman between 45 and 60 years old with acute or convalescent COVID-19. Sequenced sample: peripheral blood.

The CDR3, as DNA: TGTGCCACCAGCAGAGATAAGGCTAGCGGGAGGACCGGGGAGCTGTTTTTT. Amino acid sequence: CATSRDKASGRTGELFF. The chain joins TRBV15 to TRBJ2-2; TRBD2 agrees at 11 bases. The V gene's germline CDR1 is LNHNV and CDR2 YYDKDF (reference sequence). Trimming took 0 bases from V and 5 from J; bases not matched to a gene: 5. The CDR3 is 17 residues long. The variable domain in full, with the rest retrieved from reference TRBV15 and TRBJ2-2, is DAMVIQNPRYQVTQFGKPVTLSCSQTLNHNVMYWYQQKSSQAPKLLFHYYDKDFNNEADTPDNFQSRRPNTSFCFLDIRSPGLGDTAMYLCATSRDKASGRTGELFFGEGSRLTVL.